What follows are 25 T cell receptor beta chains derived from one specimen sequenced in a study of blood T cell repertoires in COVID-19. Sequencing used immunoSEQ multiplex PCR; TCRdb keeps in-frame clones, though not all of them. The profile shows about 200,000 clones, roughly 80% of them singletons. Sequencing input: peripheral blood. The receptors here all came from an elderly woman with acute or convalescent COVID-19.

This clone has a handful of counts. In DNA, the CDR3 is TGTGCCAGTAGTCGGACCGGGACAGAGTACAATGAGCAGTTCTTC. It translates to CASSRTGTEYNEQFF. The rearrangement joins TRBV19 to TRBJ2-1; 7 bases match TRBD1. Germline CDR1 and CDR2: LNHDA and SQIVND (reference sequence). This CDR3 spans 15 amino acids. Trimming took 5 bases from V and 4 from J; bases not matched to a gene: 8.

V and J are TRBV19 and TRBJ1-3; D is ambiguous. Germline lookup yields CDR1 LNHDA and CDR2 SQIVND (reference sequence). V lost 11 bases and J 3 bases, leaving 11 bases between the germline ends. CDR3 length equals 12 residues. Here the CDR3 DNA reads TGTGCCTCCCGGACTTTTGGAAACACCATATATTTT. It translates to CASRTFGNTIYF.

This chain connects TRBV6-6 to TRBJ1-2; no clear D. V lost 7 bases, J lost 4 bases, and 19 bases lay in between. The CDR3 sequence is 15 residues long. Germline loops: CDR1 MNHNY, CDR2 SVGAGI (reference sequence). CDR3 sequence: CASTITGNIRYGYTF. In DNA, the CDR3 is TGTGCCAGCACTATTACGGGGAATATCCGCTATGGCTACACCTTC.

The gene calls are TRBV10-2 and TRBJ2-5; D not certain. Germline V gene lookup returns CDR1 WSHSY and CDR2 SAAADI. The length of the CDR3 is 14 residues. Trimming removed 0 bases from V and 6 bases from J, with 11 bases in between. In DNA, the CDR3 is TGCGCCAGCAGTGAGTCCGGCGGTCGGCAGACCCAGTACTTC. It translates to CASSESGGRQTQYF.

The chain combines TRBV7-2 with TRBJ1-2; tentative D call: TRBD1 (5 bases). CDR1 and CDR2 (germline): SGHTA, FQGNSA. V gave up 8 bases and J gave up 8 bases, with 15 bases separating them. The CDR3 is 12 residues long. CDR3: CASGGRAGGYTF. In nucleotides, the CDR3 is TGTGCCAGCGGTGGCAGGGCGGGAGGCTACACCTTC.

The table lists this clone with a count of one. The chain has TRBV3-1 (or the pseudogene TRBV3-2) and TRBJ1-1, with unresolved D. CDR1 and CDR2 from the germline V gene are LGHDT and YNNKEL (reference sequence). The length of the CDR3 is 13 residues. V lost 4 bases and J lost 7, with 13 bases in between. CDR3 region: CASSPGSGNEAFF. The CDR3, as DNA: TGTGCCAGCAGCCCGGGATCCGGGAATGAAGCTTTCTTT.

In its sample, this clone was seen a few times. The genes are TRBV30 and TRBJ1-3; D is possibly TRBD1 (5 bases). The CDR3 loop spans 12 amino acids. CDR1 is GTSNPN and CDR2 is SVGIG in the germline V gene (reference sequence). V lost 8 bases, J lost 1 base, and 9 bases lay in between. For the CDR3, the DNA is TGTGCCCGGGGGAGTTCTGGAAACACCATATATTTT. This gives the protein CARGSSGNTIYF.

The chain recombines TRBV5-5 with TRBJ1-5, with 9 nucleotides matching TRBD1. Germline V CDR1 and CDR2: SGHKS, YYEKEE (reference sequence). The CDR3 runs 16 residues. Germline trimming cut 3 bases from V and 0 bases from J; bases unmatched to any gene: 4. The CDR3, as DNA: TGTGCCAGCAGCTCCCGACAGGGGGGTAGCAATCAGCCCCAGCATTTT. Protein product: CASSSRQGGSNQPQHF.

The chain combines TRBV14 with TRBJ2-7; 7 bases align to TRBD1. This CDR3 is 13 amino acids long. Trimming cost V 2 bases and J 13 bases; bases outside gene matches: 11. Per the germline V gene, CDR1 is SGHDN and CDR2 is FVKESK. As DNA, the CDR3 is TGTGCCAGCAGCCAACTCCCCAGGGGGACAGACTACTTC. Translation gives CASSQLPRGTDYF.

The chain uses TRBV5-1 and TRBJ1-1; 7 bases align to TRBD1. Per germline, CDR1 SGHRS and CDR2 YFSETQ. The CDR3 covers 15 residues. The V and J ends lost 4 bases and 0 bases, in that order; junction bases with no gene match: 6. CDR3 in amino acids: CASSPRTGMNTEAFF. In DNA, the CDR3 is TGCGCCAGCAGCCCCCGGACAGGCATGAACACTGAAGCTTTCTTT.

This chain links TRBV27 with TRBJ2-5, with 10 bases identical to TRBD2. Germline lookup yields CDR1 MNHEY and CDR2 SMNVEV (reference sequence). Trimming at V came to 4 bases and at J to 12 bases, leaving 11 bases not matched to a gene. CDR3 length equals 14 residues. The CDR3 spells CASSSSGRAGVKYF. The DNA of the CDR3 is TGTGCCAGCAGTTCCAGCGGGAGGGCCGGGGTGAAGTACTTC.

This clone has more than one count but fewer than ten. The chain employs TRBV28 and TRBJ1-2, with D tentatively TRBD1 (5 bases). The V and J ends lost 3 bases and 7 bases respectively, with 15 bases between them. Germline V gene lookup returns CDR1 MDHEN and CDR2 SYDVKM. The CDR3 sequence is 14 residues long. The CDR3 region has the DNA TGTGCCAGCAGTTTCAGGGCCCAACGGCGTGGCTACACCTTC. This translates into CASSFRAQRRGYTF.

The gene calls are TRBV28 and TRBJ1-2, with D tentatively TRBD1 (5 bases). The CDR3 totals 13 residues. Trimming removed 2 bases at V and 7 bases at J, with 11 bases between. Germline lookup yields CDR1 MDHEN and CDR2 SYDVKM. CDR3 coding DNA: TGTGCCAGCAGTTTAAGGGGCCCCGGTGGCTACACCTTC. Protein: CASSLRGPGGYTF.

This clone was seen only once. V usage is TRBV7-9 and J usage is TRBJ2-4; a possible D gene is TRBD2 (6 bases). Germline CDR1 reads SEHNR; CDR2 reads FQNEAQ (reference sequence). The V and J ends lost 5 bases and 7 bases respectively, with 24 bases between them. The CDR3 length is 17 residues. The CDR3 spells CASSEPTFSGSENIQYF. In DNA, the CDR3 is TGTGCCAGCAGCGAACCGACCTTTAGCGGATCCGAGAACATTCAGTACTTC.

The chain joins TRBV18 to TRBJ2-2; TRBD1 matches at 9 bases. V shed 3 bases and J 0 bases; nucleotides not matched to a gene: 8. The CDR3 length is 18 residues. From germline, CDR1 is KGHSH and CDR2 LQKENI. This chain's CDR3 is CASSPSRDRASNTGELFF. DNA of the CDR3: TGTGCCAGCTCACCCAGCCGGGACAGGGCTTCGAACACCGGGGAGCTGTTTTTT.

In this sample, this clone turned up a few times. The V and J genes are TRBV5-1 and TRBJ2-1; 9 bases agree with TRBD2. The germline V gene encodes CDR1 SGHRS and CDR2 YFSETQ. This CDR3 has 15 amino acids. After removal of 2 bases from V and 5 bases from J, the junction contained 5 bases not matched to a gene. The CDR3 DNA sequence: TGCGCCAGCAGCTTAAAGCGGGGGGCTCACAATGAGCAGTTCTTC. Translated: CASSLKRGAHNEQFF.

This clone appeared a single time. The V call is TRBV7-9, the J call TRBJ1-2; TRBD1 might be the D (6 bases). Trimming removed 2 bases at V and 8 bases at J, with 12 bases between. The CDR3 extends over 13 amino acids. Germline loops: CDR1 SEHNR, CDR2 FQNEAQ (reference sequence). CDR3 nucleotides: TGTGCCAGCAGCTTACCGCCAGGGGTGGGCTACACCTTC. This gives the protein CASSLPPGVGYTF.

This clone was counted once. The V gene is TRBV28, the J gene TRBJ1-6, with 8 bases that match TRBD1. The junction had 10 bases not matched to a gene; V was cut back by 5 bases and J by 4 bases. Per the germline V gene, CDR1 is MDHEN and CDR2 is SYDVKM. The CDR3 loop spans 17 amino acids. DNA of the CDR3: TGTGCCAGCAGTCCAACCGCAGGGGGCGCTTATAATTCACCCCTCCACTTT. Amino acids: CASSPTAGGAYNSPLHF.

The chain couples TRBV2 to TRBJ2-3; 14 bases align to TRBD2. V was pared by 8 bases and J by 3 bases, with 10 bases of the junction left unmatched. The germline gives CDR1 SNHLY, CDR2 FYNNEI. CDR3 length: 17 amino acids. DNA of the CDR3: TGTGCCAGCCGTCCGGGACTAGCGGGAGTTGTTACAGATACGCAGTATTTT. Translation gives CASRPGLAGVVTDTQYF.

The rearrangement joins TRBV6-5 to TRBJ1-2, with D unclear. Trimming removed 2 bases from V and 4 bases from J, with 14 bases in between. The germline gives CDR1 MNHEY, CDR2 SVGAGI. The CDR3 consists of 15 residues. Here the CDR3 DNA reads TGTGCCAGCAGTTACAGGGATAATCGGGGCTATGGCTACACCTTC. It codes for CASSYRDNRGYGYTF.

The CDR3 is CASSLRTGGDGSYEQYF. DNA of the CDR3: TGTGCCAGCAGCCTGAGAACAGGGGGTGATGGTTCCTACGAGCAGTACTTC. The genes are TRBV21-1 and TRBJ2-7; TRBD1 reflects the table's D call only, with no check against the DNA. TRBV21-1 is tagged as a pseudogene. The CDR3 totals 17 residues.

This clone was counted between two and nine times. This chain connects TRBV11-3 to TRBJ2-7; 9 bases fit TRBD1. Germline V gives CDR1 SGHNT, CDR2 YENEEA. CDR3 length: 16 residues. V was pared by 5 bases and J by 3 bases, with 11 bases of the junction left unmatched. CDR3 region: CASSNPQGAPYYEQYF. In nucleotides, the CDR3 is TGTGCCAGCAGCAATCCACAGGGGGCCCCGTACTACGAGCAGTACTTC.

The V call is TRBV7-8, the J call TRBJ1-3; possibly TRBD1 for D (5 bases). There are 14 residues in the CDR3. The germline gives CDR1 SGHVS, CDR2 FQNEAQ. The V end lost 6 bases, the J end lost 6 bases, and 15 bases lay between the germline ends. CDR3 residues: CASSRGHPVNTIYF. The CDR3 coding sequence is TGTGCCAGCAGTCGCGGACATCCCGTAAACACCATATATTTT.

V and J are TRBV7-9 and TRBJ1-2; D uncertain. The germline V gene has CDR1 SEHNR and CDR2 FQNEAQ (reference sequence). The CDR3 sequence is 13 residues long. V was clipped by 4 bases and J by 8 bases, with 14 bases between them. The CDR3 here is CASSSGSPHGYTF. The DNA for the CDR3 is TGTGCCAGCAGCTCAGGATCCCCTCACGGCTACACCTTC.

The chain combines TRBV7-2 with TRBJ2-2; 11 nucleotides agree with TRBD2. Germline assignment: CDR1 SGHTA and CDR2 FQGNSA. There are 19 residues in the CDR3. After removal of 2 bases from V and 0 bases from J, the junction contained 8 bases not matched to a gene. The CDR3 sequence: CASSLPNSSGGPNTGELFF. DNA of the CDR3: TGTGCCAGCAGCTTACCCAATTCTAGCGGGGGGCCGAACACCGGGGAGCTGTTTTTT.